This T cell receptor beta chain was sequenced in a study of shared clonotypes between healthy human individuals. The V gene's germline CDR1 is SEHNR and CDR2 FQNEAQ (reference sequence). The CDR3 has 17 amino acids. V was clipped by 7 bases and J by 4 bases, with 25 bases between them. CD45RO-negative, CCR7-positively selected cells formed the naive CD8 fraction, excluding terminally differentiated effector memory CD45RA+ cells. Measured with immunoSEQ multiplex PCR; TCRdb has only the in-frame clones, and not every one. Of about 2.1 million clones in the sample, just under 95% were seen once. The origin of this receptor is a man younger than 35 in good health. Some clones in this sample may be carry-over from other donors' samples. V gene TRBV7-9 combines with J gene TRBJ1-1; weak D call: TRBD1 (5 bases). Sequencing was done on a sample of naive CD8+ T cells from PBMCs. The CDR3, as DNA: TGTGCCAGCAACCTCCCAAATAGTCGAGGGGAGGGCACTGAAGCTTTCTTT. Encoded protein: CASNLPNSRGEGTEAFF.